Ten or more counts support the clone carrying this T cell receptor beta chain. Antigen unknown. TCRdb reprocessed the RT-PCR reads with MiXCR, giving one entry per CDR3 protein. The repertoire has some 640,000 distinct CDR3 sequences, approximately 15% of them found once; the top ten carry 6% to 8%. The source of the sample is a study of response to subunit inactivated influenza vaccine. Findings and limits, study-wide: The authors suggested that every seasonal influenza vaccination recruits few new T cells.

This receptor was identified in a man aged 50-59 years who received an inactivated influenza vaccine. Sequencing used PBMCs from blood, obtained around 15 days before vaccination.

The CDR3 DNA reads as TGCAGTGCTAGAGTCGTCTCCTCTAACTATGGCTACACCTTC. Translating gives CSARVVSSNYGYTF. The J gene is TRBJ1-2, the V gene TRBV20-1; unclear D gene. V shed 1 base and J shed 0 bases, with 9 bases lying between them. Germline assignment: CDR1 DFQATT and CDR2 SNEGSKA (reference sequence). The CDR3 has 14 amino acids.